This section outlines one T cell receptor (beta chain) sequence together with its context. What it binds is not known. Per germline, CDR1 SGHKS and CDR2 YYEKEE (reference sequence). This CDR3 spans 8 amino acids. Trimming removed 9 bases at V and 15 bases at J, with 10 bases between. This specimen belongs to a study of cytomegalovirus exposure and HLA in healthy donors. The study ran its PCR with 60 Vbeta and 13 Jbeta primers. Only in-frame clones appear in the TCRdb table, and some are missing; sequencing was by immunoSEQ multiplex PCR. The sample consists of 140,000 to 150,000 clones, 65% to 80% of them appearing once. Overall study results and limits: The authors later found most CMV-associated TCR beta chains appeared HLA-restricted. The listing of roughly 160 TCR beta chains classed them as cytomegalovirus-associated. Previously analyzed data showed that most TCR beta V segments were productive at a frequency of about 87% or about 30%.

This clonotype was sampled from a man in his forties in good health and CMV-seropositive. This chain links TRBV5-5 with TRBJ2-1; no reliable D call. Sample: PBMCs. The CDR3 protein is CATPPGFF. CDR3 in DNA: TGTGCCACCCCCCCGGGGTTCTTC.